This T cell receptor beta chain came from a study of identical twins. The CDR3 sequence is 16 residues long. Germline V CDR1 and CDR2: MDHEN, SYDVKM. The V gene end was trimmed by 5 bases and the J gene end by 5 bases; junction bases not matched to a gene: 11. Unique molecular identifiers were in the cDNA, with template-switch universal primer binding. TCRdb reprocessed the 5' RACE reads with MiXCR, giving one entry per CDR3 protein. This table holds 200,000 to 250,000 distinct CDR3 sequences, around 6.5% found once. The sample was also reused in another study, on T cells expressing NK-cell markers.

The chain has TRBV28 and TRBJ1-5; 8 bases are shared with TRBD1. The sequence derives from a woman aged 18-30 years in good health. Material for sequencing was CD8+ T cells sorted from blood. CDR3 protein: CASSTPGQASYQPQHF. CDR3 nucleotide sequence: TGTGCCAGCAGTACCCCGGGACAGGCTAGTTATCAGCCCCAGCATTTT.